Following are 4 T cell receptor beta chains from one sample sequenced in a study of Ad26.COV2.S vaccination and SARS-CoV-2 variants. Treatment reported: approximately 18 received Ad26.COV2.S at low or high dose, single or two shots; about five received placebo; per-sample allocation not given. The samples were gathered on day 63 after the first injection of vaccine or placebo. Some clones are missing from TCRdb's copy, which holds only in-frame ones; the method was immunoSEQ multiplex PCR. The sample has around 250,000 clones, roughly nine tenths seen once. Material: peripheral blood, obtained in a trial of Ad26.COV2.S vaccine versus placebo. These receptors were collected from a person between 18 and 60 years old who received the Ad26.COV2.S COVID-19 vaccine or a placebo.

The V call is TRBV11-2, the J call TRBJ1-1; TRBD1 might be the D (5 bases). With 1 base removed from V and 4 bases from J, the gap between germline ends came to 22 bases. CDR3 size: 18 residues. In germline, CDR1 is SGHAT, CDR2 FQNNGV. CDR3 loop: CASSLVLGRKRGATEAFF. The CDR3 DNA follows: TGTGCCAGCAGCTTAGTGCTGGGGAGGAAGAGGGGCGCCACTGAAGCTTTCTTT.

The rearrangement joins TRBV19 to TRBJ1-1; the match to TRBD1 covers 7 bases. There are 14 residues in the CDR3. V lost 6 bases, J lost 1 base, and 5 bases stayed unmatched. CDR1 is LNHDA and CDR2 is SQIVND in the germline V gene (reference sequence). For the CDR3, the DNA is TGTGCCAGTAGGATCCACAGGGGGAACACTGAAGCTTTCTTT. It yields the protein CASRIHRGNTEAFF.

This chain connects TRBV18 to TRBJ2-1; perhaps D is TRBD1 or TRBD2 (5 bases each). CDR3 length: 17 amino acids. Between the trimmed V and J ends, which lost 2 bases and 1 base, there was a span of 15 bases. CDR1 and CDR2 (germline): KGHSH, LQKENI. Written as DNA, the CDR3 is TGTGCCAGCTCACCATCTTCCGGGACGCGATCCTACAATGAGCAGTTCTTC. This translates into CASSPSSGTRSYNEQFF. Using reference TRBV18 and TRBJ2-1 for the parts outside the CDR3, the full variable domain is NAGVMQNPRHLVRRRGQEARLRCSPMKGHSHVYWYRQLPEEGLKFMVYLQKENIIDESGMPKERFSAEFPKEGPSILRIQQVVRGDSAAYFCASSPSSGTRSYNEQFFGPGTRLTVL.

The V gene is TRBV30, the J gene TRBJ1-1; TRBD1 agrees at 7 bases. The germline CDR1 and CDR2 sequences are GTSNPN and SVGIG (reference sequence). V lost 6 bases to trimming and J lost 0 bases; unmatched junction nucleotides: 4. The CDR3 has 13 amino acids. The CDR3 loop is CACRQGVNTEAFF. CDR3 DNA sequence: TGTGCCTGTAGACAGGGAGTGAACACTGAAGCTTTCTTT.